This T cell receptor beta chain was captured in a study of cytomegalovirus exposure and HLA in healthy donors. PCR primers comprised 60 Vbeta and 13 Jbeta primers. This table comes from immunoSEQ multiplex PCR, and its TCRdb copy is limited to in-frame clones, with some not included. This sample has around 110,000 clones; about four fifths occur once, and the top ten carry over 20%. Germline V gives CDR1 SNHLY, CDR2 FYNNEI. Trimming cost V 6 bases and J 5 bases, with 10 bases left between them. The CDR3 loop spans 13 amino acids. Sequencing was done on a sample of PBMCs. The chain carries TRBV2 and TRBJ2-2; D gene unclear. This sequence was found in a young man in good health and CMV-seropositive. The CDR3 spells CASSVERTGELFF. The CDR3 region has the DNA TGTGCCAGCAGCGTAGAGAGGACCGGGGAGCTGTTTTTT. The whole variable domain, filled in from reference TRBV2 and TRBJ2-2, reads EPEVTQTPSHQVTQMGQEVILRCVPISNHLYFYWYRQILGQKVEFLVSFYNNEISEKSEIFDDQFSVERPDGSNFTLKIRSTKLEDSAMYFCASSVERTGELFFGEGSRLTVL.